This entry features one T cell receptor (beta chain) sequence. Antigen unknown. V was pared by 3 bases and J by 1 base, with 3 bases of the junction left unmatched. Germline V gene lookup returns CDR1 SGDLS and CDR2 YYNGEE. The CDR3 sequence is 15 residues long. Single viable CD3+CD4+CD8-CD45RO+ cells were sorted as the memory CD4+ T cells. CD4+ T cells were isolated by positive magnetic selection. This record comes from a study of memory CD4+ T cells and cytomegalovirus serostatus. On the study more broadly: Donors were healthy Belgian adults, 9 or 10 CMV seropositive and around 23 seronegative.

Study-level results: CD4+ memory repertoires contained about 40% of the roughly 160 reported CMV TCRbeta sequences.

Method: immunoSEQ multiplex PCR; TCRdb's copy keeps in-frame clones and lacks some. The sample has 41,000 or so clones, roughly 77% seen once; the top ten hold 0.79%. The chain is built from TRBV9 and TRBJ1-5; 8 bases fit TRBD1. This TCR was recovered from an adult in good health and CMV-seronegative. The material sequenced was memory CD4+ T cells from blood. The CDR3 region is CASSAQGESNQPQHF. In DNA form, the CDR3 reads TGTGCCAGCAGCGCACAGGGGGAGAGCAATCAGCCCCAGCATTTT.